Shown below are 10 T cell receptor beta chains from a single sample sequenced in a study of shared T cell receptors in the human thymus. Here immunoSEQ multiplex PCR was the method, and the copy in TCRdb shows in-frame clones only, minus some. The sample has hundreds of thousands of clones; 85% to 90% are singletons. The same sample was also used in a study of human thymus T cells.

The specimen was thymocytes. The source of these receptors is a boy under two years old with a congenital heart defect.

This chain uses TRBV5-5 with TRBJ1-4; a weak D match, TRBD1 (6 bases). The CDR3 is 15 residues long. Germline CDR1 is SGHKS and CDR2 is YYEKEE (reference sequence). Trimming removed 0 bases at V and 8 bases at J, with 14 bases between. The CDR3 DNA is TGTGCCAGCAGCTTGGAGCAGGGGTTAAACGAAAAACTGTTTTTT. Translated: CASSLEQGLNEKLFF. Supplemented by reference TRBV5-5 and TRBJ1-4, the full variable domain reads DAGVTQSPTHLIKTRGQQVTLRCSPISGHKSVSWYQQVLGQGPQFIFQYYEKEERGRGNFPDRFSARQFPNYSSELNVNALLLGDSALYLCASSLEQGLNEKLFFGSGTQLSVL.

The rearrangement joins TRBV5-6 to TRBJ2-7; D unclear. The CDR3 has 14 amino acids. Germline-derived CDR1 and CDR2 are SGHDT and YYEEEE. Deletions cut 3 bases from V and 0 bases from J, with 10 bases between. CDR3 sequence (DNA): TGTGCCAGCAGCTCTATTGGCGGCTCCTACGAGCAGTACTTC. Its protein is CASSSIGGSYEQYF.

The genes are TRBV4-2 and TRBJ2-4; TRBD2 matches 12 bases. V dropped 1 base and J dropped 0; count of bases not matched to a gene: 13. The CDR3 is 21 amino acids. Germline CDR1 LGHNA, CDR2 YNFKEQ. CDR3 residues: CASSQVPQGGLAGLAKNIQYF. The CDR3 DNA is TGTGCCAGCAGCCAAGTCCCACAGGGGGGACTAGCGGGCCTAGCCAAAAACATTCAGTACTTC.

The V and J genes are TRBV5-4 and TRBJ2-2; 11 bases fit TRBD2. Germline CDR1 is SGHNT and CDR2 is YYREEE (reference sequence). CDR3 length: 14 residues. The V and J ends lost 6 bases and 4 bases, in that order; junction bases with no gene match: 2. CDR3 nucleotides: TGTGCCAGCACCGGGACTAGCGGCACCGGGGAGCTGTTTTTT. It encodes CASTGTSGTGELFF.

This chain joins TRBV29-1 and TRBJ2-1, with D possibly being TRBD2 (5 bases). Trimming removed 7 bases at V and 4 bases at J, with 8 bases between. There are 11 residues in the CDR3. CDR1 and CDR2 (germline): SQVTM, ANQGSEA. The CDR3 loop is CSADSYNEQFF. The CDR3 bases are TGCAGCGCGGACTCATACAATGAGCAGTTCTTC.

The V and J genes are TRBV7-9 and TRBJ2-7; 7 positions match TRBD1. This CDR3 region has 15 residues. The J segment lost 0 bases and the V segment lost 5 bases, leaving 7 bases of the junction unmatched. Looked up from germline, CDR1 is SEHNR and CDR2 is FQNEAQ (reference sequence). The CDR3 loop is CASSPQTGTSYEQYF. The CDR3, as DNA: TGTGCCAGCAGCCCCCAGACAGGGACCTCCTACGAGCAGTACTTC. The whole variable domain, remainder taken from reference TRBV7-9 and TRBJ2-7, is DTGVSQNPRHKITKRGQNVTFRCDPISEHNRLYWYRQTLGQGPEFLTYFQNEAQLEKSRLLSDRFSAERPKGSFSTLEIQRTEQGDSAMYLCASSPQTGTSYEQYFGPGTRLTVT.

The V call is TRBV5-4, the J call TRBJ2-7; 9 bases agree with TRBD1. Germline V CDR1 and CDR2: SGHNT, YYREEE (reference sequence). This CDR3 comprises 15 residues. Trimming cost V 1 base and J 7 bases; bases outside gene matches: 9. The CDR3 here is CASSLRGDRVGEQYF. The DNA of the CDR3 is TGTGCCAGCAGCTTGCGGGGGGACAGGGTAGGAGAGCAGTACTTC.

The chain employs TRBV6-6 and TRBJ2-7; 9 bases match TRBD1. This CDR3 spans 14 amino acids. Germline CDR1 and CDR2: MNHNY and SVGAGI (reference sequence). V shed 8 bases, J shed 3 bases, and the junction held 8 bases outside the gene matches. CDR3 in DNA: TGTGCCAGCGTGCCGGACAGGGGAGGCTACGAGCAGTACTTC. Translation: CASVPDRGGYEQYF.

This clone was seen a handful of times. CDR3 sequence (DNA): TGCAGCGTCGGGGTACCGGACAGCTATGGCTACACCTTC. Residues: CSVGVPDSYGYTF. The chain is built from TRBV29-1 and TRBJ1-2; D may be TRBD1 (6 bases). Germline V gene sequence: CDR1 SQVTM, CDR2 ANQGSEA. There are 13 residues in the CDR3. The V end lost 6 bases, the J end lost 4 bases, and 15 bases lay between the germline ends.

This clone was seen just once. V is TRBV2 and J is TRBJ2-7; 11 positions match TRBD1. V shed 7 bases, J shed 5 bases, and the junction held 19 bases outside the gene matches. This CDR3 is built from 18 residues. Germline CDR1 is SNHLY and CDR2 is FYNNEI. The CDR3 loop reads CASTARDRGFIWQDEQYF. The CDR3 DNA follows: TGTGCCAGCACCGCCCGGGACAGGGGGTTCATTTGGCAAGACGAGCAGTACTTC.